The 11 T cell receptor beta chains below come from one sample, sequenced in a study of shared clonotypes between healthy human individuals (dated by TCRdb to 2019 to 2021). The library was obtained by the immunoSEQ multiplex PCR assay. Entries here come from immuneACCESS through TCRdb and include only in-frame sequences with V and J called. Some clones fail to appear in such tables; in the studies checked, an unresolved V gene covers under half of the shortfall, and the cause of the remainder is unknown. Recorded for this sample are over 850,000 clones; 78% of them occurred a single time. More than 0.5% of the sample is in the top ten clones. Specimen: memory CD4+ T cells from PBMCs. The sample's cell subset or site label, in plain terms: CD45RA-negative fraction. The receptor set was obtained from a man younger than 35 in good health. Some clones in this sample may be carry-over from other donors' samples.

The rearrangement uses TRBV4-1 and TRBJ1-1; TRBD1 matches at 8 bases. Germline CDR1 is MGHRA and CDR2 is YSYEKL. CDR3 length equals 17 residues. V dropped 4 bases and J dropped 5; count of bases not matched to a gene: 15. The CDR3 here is CASSPRSGQVVGTEAFF. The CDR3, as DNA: TGCGCCAGCAGCCCGAGGTCGGGACAGGTGGTGGGTACTGAAGCTTTCTTT.

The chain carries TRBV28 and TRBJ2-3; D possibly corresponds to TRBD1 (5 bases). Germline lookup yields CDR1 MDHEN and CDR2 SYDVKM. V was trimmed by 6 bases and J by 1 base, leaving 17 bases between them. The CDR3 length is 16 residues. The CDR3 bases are TGTGCCAGCAGCGGACCCGGCGGACAAGGCACAGATACGCAGTATTTT. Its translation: CASSGPGGQGTDTQYF.

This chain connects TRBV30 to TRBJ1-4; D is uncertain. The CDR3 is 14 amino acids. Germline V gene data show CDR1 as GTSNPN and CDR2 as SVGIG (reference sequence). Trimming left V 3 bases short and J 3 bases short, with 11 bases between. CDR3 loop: CAWSSGRSNEKLFF. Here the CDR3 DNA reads TGTGCCTGGAGCTCTGGGCGGTCTAATGAAAAACTGTTTTTT.

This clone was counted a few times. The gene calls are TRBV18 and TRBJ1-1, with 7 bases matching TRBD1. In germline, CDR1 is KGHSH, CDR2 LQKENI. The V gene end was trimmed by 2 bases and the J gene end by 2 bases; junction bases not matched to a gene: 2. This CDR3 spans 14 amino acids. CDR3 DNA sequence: TGTGCCAGCTCACCAAACAGGGGAAACACTGAAGCTTTCTTT. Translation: CASSPNRGNTEAFF.

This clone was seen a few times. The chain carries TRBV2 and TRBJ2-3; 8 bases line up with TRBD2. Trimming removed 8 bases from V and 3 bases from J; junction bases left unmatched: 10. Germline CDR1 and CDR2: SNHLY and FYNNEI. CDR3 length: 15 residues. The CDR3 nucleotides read TGTGCCAGCCTCCTAGGGAGCGGGAGTACAGATACGCAGTATTTT. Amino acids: CASLLGSGSTDTQYF. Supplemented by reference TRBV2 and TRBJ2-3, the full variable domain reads EPEVTQTPSHQVTQMGQEVILRCVPISNHLYFYWYRQILGQKVEFLVSFYNNEISEKSEIFDDQFSVERPDGSNFTLKIRSTKLEDSAMYFCASLLGSGSTDTQYFGPGTRLTVL.

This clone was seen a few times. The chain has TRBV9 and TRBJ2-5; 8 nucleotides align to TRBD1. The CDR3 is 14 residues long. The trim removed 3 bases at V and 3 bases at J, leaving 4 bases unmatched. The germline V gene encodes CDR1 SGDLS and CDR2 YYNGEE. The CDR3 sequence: CASSGTGREETQYF. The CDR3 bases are TGTGCCAGCAGCGGGACAGGGCGGGAAGAGACCCAGTACTTC.

CDR3 coding DNA: TGTGCCAGCAGCACCGGACAGATTCGATCTGGGGCCAACGTCCTGACTTTC. This codes for CASSTGQIRSGANVLTF. The chain joins TRBV5-4 to TRBJ2-6, with D possibly being TRBD1 (6 bases). The CDR3 sequence is 17 residues long. The V and J ends lost 4 bases and 1 base respectively, with 15 bases between them. Germline CDR1 is SGHNT and CDR2 is YYREEE (reference sequence).

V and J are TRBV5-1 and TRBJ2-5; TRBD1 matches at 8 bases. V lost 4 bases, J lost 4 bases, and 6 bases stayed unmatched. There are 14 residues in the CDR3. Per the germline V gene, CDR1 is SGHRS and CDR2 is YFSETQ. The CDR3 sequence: CASSQDRAGETQYF. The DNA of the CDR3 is TGCGCCAGCAGCCAGGACAGGGCGGGAGAGACCCAGTACTTC.

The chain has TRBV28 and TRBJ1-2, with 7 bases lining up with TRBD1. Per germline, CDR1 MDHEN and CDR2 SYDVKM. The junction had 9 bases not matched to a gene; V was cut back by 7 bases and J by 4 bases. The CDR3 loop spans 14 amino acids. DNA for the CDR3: TGTGCCAGCACCCGCCGACAGGGCTTCTATGGCTACACCTTC. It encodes CASTRRQGFYGYTF.

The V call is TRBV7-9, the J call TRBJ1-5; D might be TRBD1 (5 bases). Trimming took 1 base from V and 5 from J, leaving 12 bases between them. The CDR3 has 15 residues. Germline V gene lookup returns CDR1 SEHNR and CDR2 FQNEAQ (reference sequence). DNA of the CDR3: TGTGCCAGCAGCTTAGGTGGGGCAGAGGATCAGCCCCAGCATTTT. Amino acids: CASSLGGAEDQPQHF.

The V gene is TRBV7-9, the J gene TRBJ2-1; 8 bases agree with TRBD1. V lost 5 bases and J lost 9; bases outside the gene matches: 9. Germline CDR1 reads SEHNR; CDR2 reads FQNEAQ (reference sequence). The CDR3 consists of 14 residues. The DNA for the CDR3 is TGTGCCAGCAGCCCCTTTGAGGGACAGGCTGAGCAGTTCTTC. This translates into CASSPFEGQAEQFF.